Listed here are 10 T cell receptor beta chains from one sample, sequenced in a study of CD8+ T cells in alopecia areata. As the sequencing template, cDNA was produced by extracting RNA and reverse transcribing it. Assay: immunoSEQ multiplex PCR; the TCRdb copy retains only in-frame clones and omits some. The sample includes over 150,000 clones, 50% to 60% of them seen just once. The sample's treatment: oral pan-JAK inhibitor, 5-10 mg twice daily. The source was CD4+ T cells sorted from blood, collected at week 4, from a patient treated with tofacitinib. The receptors come from a human donor with alopecia areata.

The chain couples TRBV19 to TRBJ1-2, with a possible D match to TRBD1 (5 bases). The CDR3 is 14 residues long. CDR1 LNHDA and CDR2 SQIVND come from the germline V gene (reference sequence). V dropped 3 bases and J dropped 3 bases, with 11 bases sitting between them. Here the CDR3 reads CASSMAGQHYGYTF. The CDR3 bases are TGTGCCAGTAGTATGGCAGGGCAGCACTATGGCTACACCTTC.

J is TRBJ1-2 and V is TRBV30; TRBD1 is a possible D gene (6 bases). The ends were cut back, 0 bases at V and 1 base at J, with 9 bases in the middle. Germline-derived CDR1 and CDR2 are GTSNPN and SVGIG (reference sequence). The CDR3 has 14 residues. CDR3 in amino acids: CAWSVRGRNYGYTF. The CDR3, as DNA: TGTGCCTGGAGTGTCCGGGGGCGTAACTATGGCTACACCTTC. Full variable domain (missing parts from reference TRBV30 and TRBJ1-2): SQTIHQWPATLVQPVGSPLSLECTVEGTSNPNLYWYRQAAGRGLQLLFYSVGIGQISSEVPQNLSASRPQDRQFILSSKKLLLSDSGFYLCAWSVRGRNYGYTFGSGTRLTVV.

This clone was found a few times. The chain uses TRBV30 and TRBJ1-2; no definite D call. V shed 4 bases and J shed 10 bases, with 16 bases lying between them. The germline CDR1 and CDR2 sequences are GTSNPN and SVGIG (reference sequence). This CDR3 is 12 amino acids long. Here the CDR3 reads CAWTELADSYTF. CDR3 in DNA: TGTGCCTGGACCGAACTGGCCGATTCCTACACCTTC.

This clone has a single count. V and J are TRBV5-1 and TRBJ2-6, with D hard to call. V dropped 7 bases and J dropped 2 bases, with 10 bases sitting between them. Germline V lookup: CDR1 SGHRS, CDR2 YFSETQ. The CDR3 loop spans 14 amino acids. The CDR3 nucleotides are TGCGCCAGCGGGCCGAACCCTGGGGCCAACGTCCTGACTTTC. This encodes CASGPNPGANVLTF.

The rearrangement joins TRBV9 to TRBJ2-5; 7 nucleotides agree with TRBD2. Unmatched junction bases numbered 7, after V lost 3 bases and J lost 5 bases. Germline loops: CDR1 SGDLS, CDR2 YYNGEE. The CDR3 contains 14 residues. The chain's CDR3 is CASSATSLGETQYF. The CDR3 bases are TGTGCCAGCAGCGCGACTAGCCTGGGGGAGACCCAGTACTTC.

The rearrangement links TRBV4-1 to TRBJ2-7, with D perhaps matching TRBD2 (5 bases). Trimming removed 4 bases at V and 3 bases at J, with 16 bases between. Looked up from germline, CDR1 is MGHRA and CDR2 is YSYEKL. The CDR3 spans 15 residues. The CDR3 reads CASSPSSGLHYEQYF. CDR3 bases: TGCGCCAGCAGCCCAAGTTCAGGACTTCACTACGAGCAGTACTTC.

This chain joins TRBV4-1 and TRBJ2-7; the D is unclear. Germline V gene lookup returns CDR1 MGHRA and CDR2 YSYEKL. The length of the CDR3 is 16 residues. V was trimmed by 0 bases and J by 0 bases, leaving 12 bases between them. This CDR3 reads CASSQDRVASSYEQYF. CDR3 coding DNA: TGCGCCAGCAGCCAAGATCGCGTAGCCAGCTCCTACGAGCAGTACTTC.

The V call is TRBV27, the J call TRBJ1-2; D is perhaps TRBD1 (5 bases). V lost 2 bases to trimming and J lost 4 bases, with 8 bases between them. CDR1 is MNHEY, CDR2 SMNVEV, per germline (reference sequence). The CDR3 totals 13 residues. The CDR3 is CASSLGAAYGYTF. The DNA for the CDR3 is TGTGCCAGCAGTTTAGGGGCTGCCTATGGCTACACCTTC.

This sequence joins TRBV29-1 and TRBJ2-5; D possibly corresponds to TRBD1 (5 bases). Trimming stripped 4 bases from V and 4 bases from J, with 13 bases between. The CDR3 runs 13 residues. In germline, CDR1 is SQVTM, CDR2 ANQGSEA. CDR3: CSVVLGAGETQYF. DNA of the CDR3: TGCAGCGTTGTATTAGGGGCAGGAGAGACCCAGTACTTC.

V gene TRBV27 combines with J gene TRBJ1-2; D remains ambiguous. V was shortened by 0 bases and J by 8 bases, with 13 bases between the two germline ends. Germline-derived CDR1 and CDR2 are MNHEY and SMNVEV (reference sequence). This CDR3 comprises 14 residues. The CDR3 bases are TGTGCCAGCAGTTTATCAGAGGGTGTGGGCGGCTACACCTTC. Translating it yields CASSLSEGVGGYTF.